This T cell receptor beta chain came from a study of T cells in localized non-small cell lung cancer. Comments on this clone: Its specificity is unknown.

The CDR3 length is 15 residues. CDR1 is SGHDT and CDR2 is YYEEEE in the germline V gene. Unmatched junction bases numbered 18, after V lost 7 bases and J lost 12 bases. Libraries were prepared by immunoSEQ multiplex PCR; TCRdb keeps only in-frame clonotypes and omits some of them. This sample has approximately 26,000 clones, with approximately 81% found just once. Study-wide results and caveats: Without multi-region sequencing, intratumor heterogeneity could not be excluded. Adjacent lung was found to contain a median about 55 of the top 100 tumor clones. Uninvolved adjacent lung showed peak T cell clonality, exceeding tumor.

This specimen consisted of peripheral blood, obtained before any cancer treatment. The TCR was taken from a man aged 40 to 69 with stage III squamous cell lung carcinoma. This rearrangement joins TRBV5-6 to TRBJ2-1, with 8 nucleotides matching TRBD1. CDR3 DNA: TGTGCCAGCGATCCAGGGACAGGCCCCAGCAGCGGGCAGTTCTTC. It translates to CASDPGTGPSSGQFF.